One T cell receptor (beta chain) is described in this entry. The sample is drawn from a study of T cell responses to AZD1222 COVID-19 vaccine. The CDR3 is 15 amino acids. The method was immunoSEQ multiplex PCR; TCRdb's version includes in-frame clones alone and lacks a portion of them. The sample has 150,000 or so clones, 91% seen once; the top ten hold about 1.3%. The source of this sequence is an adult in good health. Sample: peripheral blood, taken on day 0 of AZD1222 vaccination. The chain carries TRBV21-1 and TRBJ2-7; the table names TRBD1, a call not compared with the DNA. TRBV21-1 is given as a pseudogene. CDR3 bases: TGTGCCAGCAGCAAAAATTCTCAGGGGGCAGGGGAGCAGTACTTC. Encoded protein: CASSKNSQGAGEQYF.